The rows below give T cell receptor beta chains drawn from one sample of a study of T cell repertoires in cytomegalovirus infection. Their target antigens are unknown. MiXCR, run by TCRdb on the reads, gives a single entry per CDR3 protein. The profile shows approximately 110,000 distinct CDR3 sequences, around a tenth of them singletons. The source material was PBMCs, sequenced either directly or after in vitro stimulation (not recorded which). Receptor source: a human donor in good health (CMV status not recorded). Some clones in this sample may be carry-over from other donors' samples. CDR3s include the opening cysteine and the closing phenylalanine or tryptophan. Size tells how often a clone was seen (once, few, many) or the class of an expanded clone, and some rows leave it out.

>-|TRBV6-8|TRBJ2-1
CASRLLTGGPGNEQFF
>few|TRBV7-8|TRBJ2-7
CASSFPGPYEQYF
>-|TRBV7-9|TRBJ1-1
CASSRWGASGSTEAFF
>few|TRBV20-1|TRBJ2-7
CSASSGGPGTYEQYF
>few|TRBV5-1|TRBJ2-5
CASWRNQETQYF
>-|TRBV6-2/TRBV6-3|TRBJ2-7
CASIPAPSYEQYF
>many|TRBV7-8|TRBJ1-2
CASSLAEGRGGYTF
>many|TRBV19|TRBJ1-5
CASSIDLASNQPQHF
>-|TRBV29-1|TRBJ1-2
CSVEDFRGKGYTF
>few|TRBV7-9|TRBJ2-6
CASSLRGGRAAGANVLTF
>many|TRBV20-1|TRBJ1-2
CSARGLDLGGYTF
>few|TRBV10-3|TRBJ1-2
CAISPGQETYGYTF
>few|TRBV6-2/TRBV6-3|TRBJ2-3
CASSGQGTDTQYF
>-|TRBV27|TRBJ2-1
CASSRLGGNYNEQFF
>many|TRBV20-1|TRBJ2-5
CSATRLARETQYF
>-|TRBV20-1|TRBJ2-2
CSGLAGFTGELFF
>many|TRBV7-8|TRBJ2-5
CASSSGLASYQETQYF
>many|TRBV11-2|TRBJ2-5
CASSFSQGQETQYF
>many|TRBV2|TRBJ2-1
CASSEASLEQFF
>few|TRBV28|TRBJ2-7
CASSDSALRYEQYF
>many|TRBV12-3/TRBV12-4|TRBJ1-2
CASGGDGAYYGYTF
>-|TRBV7-9|TRBJ1-6
CASSPALESPLHF
>many|TRBV4-1|TRBJ2-7
CASSYAPGLARHEQYF
>-|TRBV20-1|TRBJ2-5
CSARSQFSRGETQYF
>few|TRBV5-6|TRBJ2-2
CASSRDGELFF
>-|TRBV20-1|TRBJ2-5
CSANRAGQETQYF
>-|TRBV13|TRBJ1-2
CASSLEGLYGYTF
>-|TRBV7-2|TRBJ2-1
CASSLGGAGSNEQFF
>-|TRBV7-9|TRBJ1-3
CASSAELVNTIYF
>many|TRBV4-3|TRBJ1-2
CASSRAGSREGYTF
>many|TRBV7-9|TRBJ2-3
CASSLMTSSGDTQYF
>few|TRBV11-2|TRBJ2-5
CASRLAGGPQETQYF
>many|TRBV11-2|TRBJ2-1
CASSSHLGLAGHEQFF
>-|TRBV7-8|TRBJ1-1
CASSLQLDGLTEAFF
>many|TRBV7-8|TRBJ2-5
CASSLDPIGRGAAQETQYF
>-|TRBV3-1|TRBJ2-5
CASSPIGRTQETQYF
>few|TRBV6-2/TRBV6-3|TRBJ2-3
CASRRTFGTDTQYF
>-|TRBV6-2/TRBV6-3|TRBJ2-7
CASSYGASGSQYEQYF
>many|TRBV7-2|TRBJ2-5
CASSQSGRALETQYF
>many|TRBV7-9|TRBJ2-2
CASSPTGVEGELFF
>many|TRBV12-5|TRBJ2-3
CASGWGLAGDTDTQYF
>many|TRBV6-6|TRBJ2-7
CASSDLFGRATYEQYF
>-|TRBV20-1|TRBJ2-7
CSASGLATPSKSYEQYF
>-|TRBV7-6|TRBJ2-1
CASSPSWNNEQFF
>many|TRBV7-2|TRBJ1-1
CASSLQQGGDTEAFF
>many|TRBV11-2|TRBJ2-5
CASSSQETQYF
>many|TRBV27|TRBJ2-7
CASSLVAQSSYEQYF
>many|TRBV28|TRBJ1-2
CASSSTANYGYTF
>-|TRBV28|TRBJ2-1
CASSFLRGLGNEQFF
>few|TRBV7-9|TRBJ1-1
CASSLGLDSTEAFF
>few|TRBV29-1|TRBJ1-1
CSAMTDMNTEAFF
>few|TRBV18|TRBJ2-5
CASSPRTGGDGTQYF
>few|TRBV19|TRBJ2-4
CASSRDIGKNIQYF
>many|TRBV7-6|TRBJ2-7
CASSLAASYEQYF
>few|TRBV6-8|TRBJ2-7
CASSYPPPEQYF
>few|TRBV12-3/TRBV12-4|TRBJ2-1
CASSTSTSVDEQFF
>many|TRBV4-1|TRBJ1-2
CASSQGWTGVSYGYTF
>many|TRBV24-1|TRBJ1-5
CATAQGFGNQPQHF
>once|TRBV12-3/TRBV12-4|TRBJ2-7
CASSFLGGTCEQYF